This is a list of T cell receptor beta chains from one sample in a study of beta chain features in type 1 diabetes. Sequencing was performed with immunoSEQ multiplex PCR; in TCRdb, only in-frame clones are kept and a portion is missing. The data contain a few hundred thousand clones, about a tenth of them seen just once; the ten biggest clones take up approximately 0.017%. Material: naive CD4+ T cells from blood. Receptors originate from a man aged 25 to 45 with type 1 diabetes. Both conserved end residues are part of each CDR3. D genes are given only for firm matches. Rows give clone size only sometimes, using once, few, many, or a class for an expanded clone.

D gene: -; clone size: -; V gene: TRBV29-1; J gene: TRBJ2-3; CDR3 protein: CSVHPRWAGRTDTQYF; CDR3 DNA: TGCAGCGTTCATCCCCGGTGGGCAGGGAGGACAGATACGCAGTATTTT
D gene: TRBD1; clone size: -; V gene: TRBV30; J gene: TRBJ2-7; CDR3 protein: CAWSVYDRGPYEQYF; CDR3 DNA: TGTGCCTGGAGTGTATACGACAGGGGGCCCTACGAGCAGTACTTC
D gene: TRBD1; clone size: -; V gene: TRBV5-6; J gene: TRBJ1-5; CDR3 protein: CASSRTGGEGQPQHF; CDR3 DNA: TGTGCCAGCAGTCGTACAGGGGGCGAAGGTCAGCCCCAGCATTTT
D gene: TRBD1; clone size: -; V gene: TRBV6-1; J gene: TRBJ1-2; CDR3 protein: CASSLPTGVGYTF; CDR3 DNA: TGTGCCAGCAGTCTCCCGACAGGGGTCGGCTACACCTTC
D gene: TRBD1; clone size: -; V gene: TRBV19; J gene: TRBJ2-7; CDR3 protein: CASSIDRGQGYEQYF; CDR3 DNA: TGTGCCAGTAGTATAGATCGGGGACAGGGCTACGAGCAGTACTTC
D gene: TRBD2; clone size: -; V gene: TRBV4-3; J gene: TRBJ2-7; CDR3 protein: CASSQDALAGGSEQYF; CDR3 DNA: TGCGCCAGCAGCCAAGACGCCCTAGCGGGGGGGAGCGAGCAGTACTTC
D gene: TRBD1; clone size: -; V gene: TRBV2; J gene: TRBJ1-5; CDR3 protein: CASTQDRRYQPQHF; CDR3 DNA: TGTGCCAGTACCCAGGACAGGCGATATCAGCCCCAGCATTTT
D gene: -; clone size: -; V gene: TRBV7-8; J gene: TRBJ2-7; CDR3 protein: CASSPQRVVTYEQYF; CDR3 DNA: TGTGCCAGCAGCCCCCAGAGGGTCGTAACCTACGAGCAGTACTTC
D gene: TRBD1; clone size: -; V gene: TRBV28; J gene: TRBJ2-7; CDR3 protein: CASTLTGAPYEQYF; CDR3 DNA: TGTGCCAGCACCCTGACAGGGGCTCCCTACGAGCAGTACTTC
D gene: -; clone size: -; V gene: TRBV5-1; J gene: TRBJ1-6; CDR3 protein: CASSWAQGGESPLHF; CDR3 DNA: TGCGCCAGCAGCTGGGCACAGGGTGGAGAATCACCCCTCCACTTT
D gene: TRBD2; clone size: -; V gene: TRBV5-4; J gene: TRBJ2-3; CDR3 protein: CASSSRRGGTDTQYF; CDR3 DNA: TGTGCCAGCAGCTCTCGGCGGGGGGGCACAGATACGCAGTATTTT
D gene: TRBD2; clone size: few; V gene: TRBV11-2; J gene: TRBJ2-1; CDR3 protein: CASSSRRLAGGYNEQFF; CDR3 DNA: TGTGCCAGCAGCTCCCGCCGGTTAGCGGGGGGCTACAATGAGCAGTTCTTC
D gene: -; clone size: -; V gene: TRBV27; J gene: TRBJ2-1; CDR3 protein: CASSPGSSYNEQFF; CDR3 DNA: TGTGCCAGCAGTCCGGGGAGCTCCTACAATGAGCAGTTCTTC
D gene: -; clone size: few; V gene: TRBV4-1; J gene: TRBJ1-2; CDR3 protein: CASSQDFGGRNYGYTF; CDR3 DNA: TGCGCCAGCAGCCAAGATTTTGGCGGTAGAAACTATGGCTACACCTTC
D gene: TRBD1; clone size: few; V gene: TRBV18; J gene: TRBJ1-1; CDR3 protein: CASSRTGGMSEAFF; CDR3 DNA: TGTGCCAGCTCAAGGACAGGTGGAATGAGTGAAGCTTTCTTT
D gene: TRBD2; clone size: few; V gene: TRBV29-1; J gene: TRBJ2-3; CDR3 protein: CSAEAGTTDTQYF; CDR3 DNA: TGCAGCGCCGAAGCGGGGACCACAGATACGCAGTATTTT
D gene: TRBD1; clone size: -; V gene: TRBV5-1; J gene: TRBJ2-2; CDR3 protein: CASSPGQGAGRELFF; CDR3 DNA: TGCGCCAGCAGCCCTGGACAGGGTGCGGGAAGGGAGCTGTTTTTT
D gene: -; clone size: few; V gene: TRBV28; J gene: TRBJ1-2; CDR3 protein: CASSLASYGYTF; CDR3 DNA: TGTGCCAGCAGCTTGGCTAGCTATGGCTACACCTTC
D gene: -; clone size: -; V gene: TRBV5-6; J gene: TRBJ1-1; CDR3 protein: CASSLFRGTEAFF; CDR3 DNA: TGTGCCAGCAGCTTGTTTAGGGGCACTGAAGCTTTCTTT
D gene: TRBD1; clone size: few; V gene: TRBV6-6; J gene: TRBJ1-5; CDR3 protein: CASTGVSNQPQHF; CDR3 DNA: TGTGCCAGTACAGGGGTTAGCAATCAGCCCCAGCATTTT
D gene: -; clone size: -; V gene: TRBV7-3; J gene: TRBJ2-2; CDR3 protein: CASSSNRNTGELFF; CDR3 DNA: TGTGCCAGCAGCTCAAACAGGAACACCGGGGAGCTGTTTTTT
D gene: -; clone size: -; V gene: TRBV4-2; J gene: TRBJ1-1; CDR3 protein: CASSQPRGFTEAFF; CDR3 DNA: TGTGCCAGCAGCCAACCTAGGGGTTTCACTGAAGCTTTCTTT
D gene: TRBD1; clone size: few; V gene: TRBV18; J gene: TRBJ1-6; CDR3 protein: CASSHSTGYYNSPLHF; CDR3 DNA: TGTGCCAGCTCACATTCGACAGGGTACTATAATTCACCCCTCCACTTT
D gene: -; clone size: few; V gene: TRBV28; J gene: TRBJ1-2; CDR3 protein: CASRRTPNYGYTF; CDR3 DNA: TGTGCCAGCAGGCGGACACCCAACTATGGCTACACCTTC
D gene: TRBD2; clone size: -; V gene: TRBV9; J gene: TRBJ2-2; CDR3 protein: CASSQRDGGSGELFF; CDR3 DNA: TGTGCCAGCAGCCAGCGGGACGGTGGGTCCGGGGAGCTGTTTTTT